This TCR beta chain was captured by sequencing in a study of blood T cells in healthy people across ages. Regarding the study as a whole: TCR beta diversity, measured per million T cells, fell in a roughly linear way with age.

Next came a second PCR, run for about 6 to 12 cycles, which used a sample-barcoded 5' primer along with a J-beta primer mix. With 12 random nucleotides, a template-switch adaptor tagged each individual cDNA molecule. The yield of each sample was at least 2.5 million CDR3-containing paired-end reads. TCRdb independently ran MiXCR on the 5' RACE reads; one entry per CDR3 protein. The sample holds 540,000 or so distinct CDR3 sequences, about 24% seen once. This CDR3 spans 16 amino acids. V shed 0 bases and J 9 bases; nucleotides not matched to a gene: 12. Germline CDR1 reads SGHRS; CDR2 reads YFSETQ. In the case of this clonotype: Its antigen is still unknown.

The data also belong to a second study, concerning T cells of mothers and their children.

The chain couples TRBV5-1 to TRBJ1-1, with 9 bases that match TRBD1. The origin of this receptor is a boy aged 5-17 years in good health. The sample consisted of blood. The CDR3 reads CASSLENRGRTLKAFF. Here the CDR3 DNA reads TGCGCCAGCAGCTTGGAGAACAGGGGGCGCACATTAAAAGCTTTCTTT.